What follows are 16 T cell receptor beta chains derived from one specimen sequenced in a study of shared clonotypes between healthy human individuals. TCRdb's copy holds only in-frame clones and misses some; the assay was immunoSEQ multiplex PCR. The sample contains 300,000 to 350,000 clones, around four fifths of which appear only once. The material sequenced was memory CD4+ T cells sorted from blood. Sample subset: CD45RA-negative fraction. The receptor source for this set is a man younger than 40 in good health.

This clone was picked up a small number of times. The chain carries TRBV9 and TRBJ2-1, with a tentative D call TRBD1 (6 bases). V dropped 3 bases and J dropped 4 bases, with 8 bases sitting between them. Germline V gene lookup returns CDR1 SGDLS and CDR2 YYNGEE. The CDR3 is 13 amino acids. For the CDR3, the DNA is TGTGCCAGCAGCGGAGGGGGATACAATGAGCAGTTCTTC. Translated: CASSGGGYNEQFF.

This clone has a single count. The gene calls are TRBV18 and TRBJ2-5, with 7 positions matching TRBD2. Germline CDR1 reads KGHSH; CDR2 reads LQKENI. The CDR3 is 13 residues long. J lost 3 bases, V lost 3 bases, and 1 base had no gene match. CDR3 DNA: TGTGCCAGCTCACCCGGACTAGAAGAGACCCAGTACTTC. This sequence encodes CASSPGLEETQYF.

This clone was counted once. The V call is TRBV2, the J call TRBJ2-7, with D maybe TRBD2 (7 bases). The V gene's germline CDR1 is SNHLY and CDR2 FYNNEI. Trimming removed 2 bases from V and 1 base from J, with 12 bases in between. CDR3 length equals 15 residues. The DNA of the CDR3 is TGTGCCAGCAGTGAAAGCGGGACAAATTCCTACGAGCAGTACTTC. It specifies CASSESGTNSYEQYF.

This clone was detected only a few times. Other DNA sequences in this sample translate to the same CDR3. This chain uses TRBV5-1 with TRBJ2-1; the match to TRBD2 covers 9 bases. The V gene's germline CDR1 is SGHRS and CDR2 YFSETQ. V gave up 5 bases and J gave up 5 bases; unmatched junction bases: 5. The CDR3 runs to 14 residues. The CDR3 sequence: CASRPGLADNEQFF. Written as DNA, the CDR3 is TGCGCCAGCAGACCGGGACTAGCTGACAATGAGCAGTTCTTC.

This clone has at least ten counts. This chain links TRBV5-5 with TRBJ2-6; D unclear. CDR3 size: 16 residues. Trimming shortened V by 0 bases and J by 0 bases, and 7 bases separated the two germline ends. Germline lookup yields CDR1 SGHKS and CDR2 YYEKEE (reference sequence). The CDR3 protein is CASSLAELSGANVLTF. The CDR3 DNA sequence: TGTGCCAGCAGCTTGGCGGAGCTCTCTGGGGCCAACGTCCTGACTTTC. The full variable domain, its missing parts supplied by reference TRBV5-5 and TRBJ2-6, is DAGVTQSPTHLIKTRGQQVTLRCSPISGHKSVSWYQQVLGQGPQFIFQYYEKEERGRGNFPDRFSARQFPNYSSELNVNALLLGDSALYLCASSLAELSGANVLTFGAGSRLTVL.

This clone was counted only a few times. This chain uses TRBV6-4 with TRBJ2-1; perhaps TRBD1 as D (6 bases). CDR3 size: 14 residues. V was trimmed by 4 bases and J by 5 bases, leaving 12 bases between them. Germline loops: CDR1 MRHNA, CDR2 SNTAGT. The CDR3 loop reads CASSVSGEHNEQFF. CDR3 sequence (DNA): TGTGCCAGCAGTGTCTCAGGGGAACACAATGAGCAGTTCTTC.

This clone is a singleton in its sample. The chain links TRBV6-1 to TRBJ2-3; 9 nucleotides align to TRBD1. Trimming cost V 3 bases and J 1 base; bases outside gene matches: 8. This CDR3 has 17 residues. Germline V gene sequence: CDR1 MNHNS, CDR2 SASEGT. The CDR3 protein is CASSDVGQGVGTDTQYF. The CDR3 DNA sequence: TGTGCCAGCAGTGACGTGGGACAGGGAGTGGGCACAGATACGCAGTATTTT.

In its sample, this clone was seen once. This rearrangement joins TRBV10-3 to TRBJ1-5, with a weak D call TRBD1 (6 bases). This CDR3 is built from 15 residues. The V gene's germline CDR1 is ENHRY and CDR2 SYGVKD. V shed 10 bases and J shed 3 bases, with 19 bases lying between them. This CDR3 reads CATGLGGQNNQPQHF. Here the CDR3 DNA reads TGTGCCACCGGCTTGGGGGGCCAAAACAATCAGCCCCAGCATTTT.

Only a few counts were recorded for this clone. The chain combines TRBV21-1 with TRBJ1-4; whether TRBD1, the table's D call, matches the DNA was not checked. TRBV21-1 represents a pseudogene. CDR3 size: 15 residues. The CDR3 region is CASTYRAQANEKLFF. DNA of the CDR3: TGTGCCAGCACCTACCGGGCACAGGCAAATGAAAAACTGTTTTTT.

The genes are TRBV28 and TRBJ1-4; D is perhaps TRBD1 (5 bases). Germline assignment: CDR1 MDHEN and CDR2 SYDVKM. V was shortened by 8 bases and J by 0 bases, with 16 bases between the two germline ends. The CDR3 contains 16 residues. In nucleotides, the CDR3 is TGTGCCAGCTGTCCTTCGGGGGACCCAACTAATGAAAAACTGTTTTTT. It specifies CASCPSGDPTNEKLFF.

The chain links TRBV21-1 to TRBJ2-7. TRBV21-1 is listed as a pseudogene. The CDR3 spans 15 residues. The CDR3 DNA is TGTGCCAGCAGCAAAGCCGGGACGTGGCAGTACGAGCAGTACTTC. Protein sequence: CASSKAGTWQYEQYF.

The CDR3 loop is CSVETSGGTQYF. CDR3 in DNA: TGCAGCGTTGAAACTAGCGGGGGGACCCAGTACTTC. The chain combines TRBV29-1 with TRBJ2-5; 11 bases align to TRBD2. V lost 2 bases and J lost 7; bases outside the gene matches: 0. This CDR3 comprises 12 residues. Germline V gives CDR1 SQVTM, CDR2 ANQGSEA.

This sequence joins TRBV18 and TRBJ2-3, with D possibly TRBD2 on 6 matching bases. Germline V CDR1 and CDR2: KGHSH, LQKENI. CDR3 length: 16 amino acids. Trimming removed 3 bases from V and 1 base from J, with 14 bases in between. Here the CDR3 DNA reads TGTGCCAGCTCACCCCTAAGGAGGGAAGGCACAGATACGCAGTATTTT. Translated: CASSPLRREGTDTQYF.

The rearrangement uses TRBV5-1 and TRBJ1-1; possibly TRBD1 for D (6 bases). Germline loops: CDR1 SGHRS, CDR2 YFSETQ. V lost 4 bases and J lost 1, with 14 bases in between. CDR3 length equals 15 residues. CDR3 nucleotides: TGCGCCAGCAGCCCCCGGGGGGCCGGGAACACTGAAGCTTTCTTT. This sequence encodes CASSPRGAGNTEAFF.

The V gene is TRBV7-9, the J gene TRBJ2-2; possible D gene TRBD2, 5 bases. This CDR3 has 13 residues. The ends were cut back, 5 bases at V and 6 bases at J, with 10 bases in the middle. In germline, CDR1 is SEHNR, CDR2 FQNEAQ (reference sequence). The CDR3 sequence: CASSRRGPGELFF. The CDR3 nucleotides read TGTGCCAGCAGCCGAAGAGGGCCCGGGGAGCTGTTTTTT.

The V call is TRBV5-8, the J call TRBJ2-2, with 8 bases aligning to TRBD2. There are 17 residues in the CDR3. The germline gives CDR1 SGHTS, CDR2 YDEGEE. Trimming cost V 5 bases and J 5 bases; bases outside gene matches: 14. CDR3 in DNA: TGTGCCAGCAGGGCCTCCGGGACTAGGGCTTGGACCGGGGAGCTGTTTTTT. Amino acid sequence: CASRASGTRAWTGELFF.